The entry below describes one T cell receptor (beta chain). Its antigen is unidentified. The data were obtained in a study of identical twins. Healthy Caucasians supplied all donations. The CDR3 spans 17 residues. V lost 5 bases and J lost 1; bases outside the gene matches: 7. Findings and caveats of the study: Out-of-frame alpha sequences that twins shared showed excess low generation probability.

Unique molecular identifiers were present on cDNA, and template switching added a universal primer site. Each CDR3 protein is one row after TCRdb ran MiXCR on the 5' RACE reads. This table has 500,000 to 650,000 distinct CDR3 sequences, 7% to 7.5% appearing once. These data were likewise used in another study, on yellow fever vaccine responses in identical twins.

This chain uses TRBV12-3 or TRBV12-4 with TRBJ2-6, with 8 bases matching TRBD1. Sample: PBMCs. The sequence came from a woman aged 18-30 years in good health. The CDR3 loop is CASSPRQGRSGANVLTF. The CDR3 nucleotides are TGTGCCAGCAGTCCTCGACAGGGGAGGTCTGGGGCCAACGTCCTGACTTTC.